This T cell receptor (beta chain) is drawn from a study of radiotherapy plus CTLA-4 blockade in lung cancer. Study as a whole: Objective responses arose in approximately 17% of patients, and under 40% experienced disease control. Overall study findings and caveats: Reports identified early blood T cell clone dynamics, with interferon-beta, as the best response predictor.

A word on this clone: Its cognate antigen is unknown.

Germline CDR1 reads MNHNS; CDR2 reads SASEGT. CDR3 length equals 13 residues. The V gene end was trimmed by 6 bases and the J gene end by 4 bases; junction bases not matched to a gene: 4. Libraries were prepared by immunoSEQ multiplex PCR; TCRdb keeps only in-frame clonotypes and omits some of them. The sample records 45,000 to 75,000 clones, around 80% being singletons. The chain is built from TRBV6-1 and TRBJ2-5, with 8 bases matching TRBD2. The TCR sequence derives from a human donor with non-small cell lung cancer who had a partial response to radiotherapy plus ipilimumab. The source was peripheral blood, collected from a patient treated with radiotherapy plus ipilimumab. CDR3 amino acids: CASSGGAGETQYF. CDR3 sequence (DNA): TGTGCCAGCAGCGGGGGGGCCGGAGAGACCCAGTACTTC.